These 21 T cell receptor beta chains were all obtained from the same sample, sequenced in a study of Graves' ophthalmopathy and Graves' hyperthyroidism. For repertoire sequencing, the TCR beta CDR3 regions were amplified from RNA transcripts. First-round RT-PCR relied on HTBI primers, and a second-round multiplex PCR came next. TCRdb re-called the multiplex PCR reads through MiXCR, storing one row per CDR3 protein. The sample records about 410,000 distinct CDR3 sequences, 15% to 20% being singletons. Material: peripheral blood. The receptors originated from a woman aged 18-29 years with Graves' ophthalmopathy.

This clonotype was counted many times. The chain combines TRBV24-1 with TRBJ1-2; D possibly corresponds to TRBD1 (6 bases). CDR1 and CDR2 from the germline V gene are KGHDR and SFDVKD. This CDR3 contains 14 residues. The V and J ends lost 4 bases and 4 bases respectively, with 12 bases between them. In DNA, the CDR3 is TGTGCCACCAGTGACCGGGGACACTCCTATGGCTACACCTTC. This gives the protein CATSDRGHSYGYTF.

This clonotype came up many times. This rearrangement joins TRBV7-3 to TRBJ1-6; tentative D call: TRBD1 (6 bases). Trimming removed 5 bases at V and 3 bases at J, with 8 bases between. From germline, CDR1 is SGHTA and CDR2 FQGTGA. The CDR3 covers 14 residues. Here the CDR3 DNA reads TGTGCCAGCAGCCTACAGGGCTATAATTCACCCCTCCACTTT. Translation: CASSLQGYNSPLHF.

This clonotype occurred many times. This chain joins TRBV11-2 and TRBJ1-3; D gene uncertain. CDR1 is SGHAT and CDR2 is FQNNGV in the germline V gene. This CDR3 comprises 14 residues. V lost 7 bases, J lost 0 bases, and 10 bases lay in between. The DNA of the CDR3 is TGTGCCAGCACCCAACCGCTCTCTGGAAACACCATATATTTT. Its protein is CASTQPLSGNTIYF.

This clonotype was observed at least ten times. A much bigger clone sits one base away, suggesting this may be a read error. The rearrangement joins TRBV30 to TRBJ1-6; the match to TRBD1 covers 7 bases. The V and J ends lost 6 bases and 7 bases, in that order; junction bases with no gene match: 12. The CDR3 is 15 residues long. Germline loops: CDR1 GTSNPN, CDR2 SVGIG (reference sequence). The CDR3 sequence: CACYHFTGDNSPLHF. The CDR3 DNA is TGTGCCTGCTACCACTTCACAGGGGACAATTCACCCCTCCACTTT.

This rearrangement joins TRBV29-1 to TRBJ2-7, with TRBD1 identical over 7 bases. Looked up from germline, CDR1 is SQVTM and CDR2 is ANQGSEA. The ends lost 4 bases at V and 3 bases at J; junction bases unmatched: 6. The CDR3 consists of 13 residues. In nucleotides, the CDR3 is TGCAGCGTTGTGGGCAGGGGGATCTACGAGCAGTACTTC. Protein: CSVVGRGIYEQYF.

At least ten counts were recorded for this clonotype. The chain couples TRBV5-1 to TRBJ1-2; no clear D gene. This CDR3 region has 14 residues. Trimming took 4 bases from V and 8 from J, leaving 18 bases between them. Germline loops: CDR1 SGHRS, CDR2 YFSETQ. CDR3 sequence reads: CASSTRMRARGYTF. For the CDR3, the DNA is TGCGCCAGCAGCACTCGGATGCGGGCGAGAGGCTACACCTTC. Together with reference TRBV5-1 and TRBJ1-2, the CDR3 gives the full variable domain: KAGVTQTPRYLIKTRGQQVTLSCSPISGHRSVSWYQQTPGQGLQFLFEYFSETQRNKGNFPGRFSGRQFSNSRSEMNVSTLELGDSALYLCASSTRMRARGYTFGSGTRLTVV.

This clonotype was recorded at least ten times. CDR3 in DNA: TGCAGCGTTGACCCGCGGGGCGCCGGGGAGCTGTTTTTT. Protein sequence: CSVDPRGAGELFF. The V and J genes are TRBV29-1 and TRBJ2-2, with D maybe TRBD2 (6 bases). Germline V gene sequence: CDR1 SQVTM, CDR2 ANQGSEA. The CDR3 sequence is 13 residues long. The germline V and J ends were trimmed by 3 bases and 6 bases, with 11 bases remaining between them.

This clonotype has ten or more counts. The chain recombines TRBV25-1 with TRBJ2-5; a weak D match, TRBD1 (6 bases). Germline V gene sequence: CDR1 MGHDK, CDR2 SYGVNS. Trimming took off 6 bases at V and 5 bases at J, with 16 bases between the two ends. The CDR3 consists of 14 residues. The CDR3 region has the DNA TGTGCCAGCAGGGTAGGGGGAGCGGCCGAGACCCAGTACTTC. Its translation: CASRVGGAAETQYF.

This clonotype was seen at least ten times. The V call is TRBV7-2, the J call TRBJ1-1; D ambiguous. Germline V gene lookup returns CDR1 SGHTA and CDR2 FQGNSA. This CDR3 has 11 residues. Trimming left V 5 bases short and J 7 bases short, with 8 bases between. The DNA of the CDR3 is TGTGCCAGCAGCAACCTCGGTGAAGCTTTCTTT. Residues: CASSNLGEAFF.

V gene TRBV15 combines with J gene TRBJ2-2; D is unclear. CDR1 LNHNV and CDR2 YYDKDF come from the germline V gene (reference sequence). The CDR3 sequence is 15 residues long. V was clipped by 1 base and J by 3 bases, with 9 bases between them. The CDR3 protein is CATSRAHGDTGELFF. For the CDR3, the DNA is TGTGCCACCAGCAGAGCGCACGGAGACACCGGGGAGCTGTTTTTT.

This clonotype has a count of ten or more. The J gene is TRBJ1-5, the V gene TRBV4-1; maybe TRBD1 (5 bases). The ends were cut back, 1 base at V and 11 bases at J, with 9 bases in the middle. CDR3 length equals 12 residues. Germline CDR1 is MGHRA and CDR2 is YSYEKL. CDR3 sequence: CASSQGGGSQHF. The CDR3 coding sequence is TGCGCCAGCAGCCAAGGGGGGGGTTCCCAGCATTTT.

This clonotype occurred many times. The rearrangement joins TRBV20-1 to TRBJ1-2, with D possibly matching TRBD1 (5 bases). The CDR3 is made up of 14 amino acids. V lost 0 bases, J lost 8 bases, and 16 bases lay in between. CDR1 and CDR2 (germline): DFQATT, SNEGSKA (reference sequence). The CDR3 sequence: CSARETWGREGYTF. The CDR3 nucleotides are TGCAGTGCTAGAGAGACGTGGGGACGGGAAGGCTACACCTTC.

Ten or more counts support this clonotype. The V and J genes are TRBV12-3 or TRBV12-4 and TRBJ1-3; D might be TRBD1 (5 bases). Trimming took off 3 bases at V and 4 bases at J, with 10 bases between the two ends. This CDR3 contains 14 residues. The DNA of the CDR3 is TGTGCCAGCAGTTTCAAAGGGACGGGAAACACCATATATTTT. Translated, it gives CASSFKGTGNTIYF.

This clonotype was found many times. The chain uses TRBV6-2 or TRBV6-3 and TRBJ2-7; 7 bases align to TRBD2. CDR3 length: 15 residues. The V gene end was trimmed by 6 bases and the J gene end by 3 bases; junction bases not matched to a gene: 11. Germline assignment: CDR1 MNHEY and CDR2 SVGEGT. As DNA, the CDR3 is TGTGCCAGCAGATCCACAGGTGGGGGGGTCTACGAGCAGTACTTC. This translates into CASRSTGGGVYEQYF.

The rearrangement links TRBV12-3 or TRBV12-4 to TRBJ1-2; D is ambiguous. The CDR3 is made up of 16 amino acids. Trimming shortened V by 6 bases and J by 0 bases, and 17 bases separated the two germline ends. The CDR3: CASRPPYAEANYGYTF. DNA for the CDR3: TGTGCCAGCAGACCACCGTATGCGGAAGCTAACTATGGCTACACCTTC.

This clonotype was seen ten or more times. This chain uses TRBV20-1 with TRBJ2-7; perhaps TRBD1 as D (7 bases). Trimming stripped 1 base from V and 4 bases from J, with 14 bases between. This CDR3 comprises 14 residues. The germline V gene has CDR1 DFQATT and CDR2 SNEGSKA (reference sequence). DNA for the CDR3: TGCAGTGCTAGAGTTGGGGCAGGGGGGTACGAGCAGTACTTC. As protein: CSARVGAGGYEQYF.

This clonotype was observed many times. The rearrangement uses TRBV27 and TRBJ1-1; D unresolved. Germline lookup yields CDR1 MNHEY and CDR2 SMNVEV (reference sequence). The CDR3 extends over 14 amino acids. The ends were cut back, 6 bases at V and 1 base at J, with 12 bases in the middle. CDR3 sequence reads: CASSERGPNTEAFF. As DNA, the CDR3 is TGTGCCAGCAGCGAACGGGGTCCGAACACTGAAGCTTTCTTT.

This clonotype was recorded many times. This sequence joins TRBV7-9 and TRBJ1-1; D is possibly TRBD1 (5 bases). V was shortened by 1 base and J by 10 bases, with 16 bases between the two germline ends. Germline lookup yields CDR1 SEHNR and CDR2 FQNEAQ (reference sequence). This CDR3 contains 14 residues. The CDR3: CASSLGMPRDGAFF. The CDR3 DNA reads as TGTGCCAGCAGCTTAGGAATGCCCCGGGACGGAGCTTTCTTT.

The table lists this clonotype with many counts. This CDR3 reads CSARTGLRETQYF. In nucleotides, the CDR3 is TGCAGTGCTAGAACAGGACTCCGGGAGACCCAGTACTTC. The rearrangement links TRBV20-1 to TRBJ2-5; D is possibly TRBD1 or TRBD2 (5 bases each). Germline V gives CDR1 DFQATT, CDR2 SNEGSKA (reference sequence). This CDR3 is 13 amino acids long. The V and J ends lost 2 bases and 5 bases respectively, with 12 bases between them.

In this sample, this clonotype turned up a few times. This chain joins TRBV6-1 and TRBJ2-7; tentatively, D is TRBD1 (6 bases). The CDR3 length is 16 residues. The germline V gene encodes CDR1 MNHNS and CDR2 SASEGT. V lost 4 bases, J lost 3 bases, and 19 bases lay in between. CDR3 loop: CASSGHGQGTIYEQYF. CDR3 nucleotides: TGTGCCAGCAGTGGCCACGGTCAGGGGACCATCTACGAGCAGTACTTC.

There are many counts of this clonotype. The CDR3 bases are TGTGCCAGCAGTTTAAGTAAAGGGTTGCAGTACTTC. This codes for CASSLSKGLQYF. The V gene is TRBV28, the J gene TRBJ2-7; D uncertain. The V end was cut by 2 bases, the J end by 9 bases, with 11 bases between. This CDR3 contains 12 residues. CDR1 is MDHEN and CDR2 is SYDVKM in the germline V gene. The variable domain in full, completed from reference TRBV28 and TRBJ2-7, reads DVKVTQSSRYLVKRTGEKVFLECVQDMDHENMFWYRQDPGLGLRLIYFSYDVKMKEKGDIPEGYSVSREKKERFSLILESASTNQTSMYLCASSLSKGLQYFGPGTRLTVT.